The rows below give T cell receptor beta chains drawn from one sample of a study of cytotoxic CD8 clonotypes in ibrutinib-treated CLL. This table comes from immunoSEQ multiplex PCR, and its TCRdb copy is limited to in-frame clones, with some not included. Of roughly 160,000 clones listed, 84% were seen once; the top ten hold 3.5% to 5.5%. This specimen was PBMCs, taken after 24 months of ibrutinib treatment. These receptors all come from a human donor with chronic lymphocytic leukemia. The CDR3 runs from the conserved cysteine through the conserved F or W. A D gene is named only where the DNA matches it firmly. Clone size is not always given. Where it is, it says once, few, many or a class for expanded clones.

CDR3,DNA,size,J,V,D
CASRGTSGKYEQYF,TGTGCCAGCCGTGGGACTAGCGGGAAATACGAGCAGTACTTC,-,TRBJ2-7,TRBV25-1,TRBD2
CAWSVWVSEAFF,TGTGCCTGGAGTGTCTGGGTGTCTGAAGCTTTCTTT,few,TRBJ1-1,TRBV30,-
CASSSSVARNEQFF,TGTGCCAGCAGCTCGAGTGTGGCCCGGAATGAGCAGTTCTTC,many,TRBJ2-1,TRBV11-1,-
CASSYTRGAPYGYTF,TGTGCCAGCAGTTACACGCGGGGGGCGCCCTACGGCTACACCTTC,-,TRBJ1-2,TRBV6-6,-
CASSPTGGVSAEAFF,TGTGCCAGCAGCCCCACAGGGGGAGTGAGCGCTGAAGCTTTCTTT,-,TRBJ1-1,TRBV5-4,TRBD1
CASSEAPGTQYF,TGTGCCAGCAGTGAAGCTCCGGGTACGCAGTATTTT,-,TRBJ2-3,TRBV2,-
CASSYSVGVEEQFF,TGTGCCAGCAGTTACAGTGTCGGCGTGGAAGAGCAGTTCTTC,-,TRBJ2-1,TRBV6-5,-
CASRPELAGGPPQYF,TGCGCCAGCAGGCCAGAACTAGCGGGAGGACCACCGCAGTATTTT,-,TRBJ2-3,TRBV5-1,TRBD2
CASSEGWAKTNYGYTF,TGTGCCAGCAGTGAGGGGTGGGCGAAGACTAACTATGGCTACACCTTC,-,TRBJ1-2,TRBV6-1,-
CASSLDSLNEQYF,TGCGCCAGCAGCTTGGACAGCCTGAACGAGCAGTACTTC,once,TRBJ2-7,TRBV5-1,-
CASSLTGTSGAYNEQFF,TGTGCCAGCAGCCTCACCGGGACTAGCGGTGCCTACAATGAGCAGTTCTTC,-,TRBJ2-1,TRBV7-2,TRBD2
CASSQDLAGSSSYEQYF,TGCGCCAGCAGCCAAGATTTGGCAGGGTCGAGCTCCTACGAGCAGTACTTC,-,TRBJ2-7,TRBV4-3,-
CASSLLGGYEQYF,TGTGCCAGCAGTTTACTCGGGGGCTACGAGCAGTACTTC,-,TRBJ2-7,TRBV28,-
CASSLTPLGLAGVSTDTQYF,TGTGCCAGCAGTTTAACCCCACTTGGGCTAGCGGGAGTAAGCACAGATACGCAGTATTTT,-,TRBJ2-3,TRBV28,TRBD2
CASSNRGLNTEAFF,TGTGCCAGCAGCAACCGGGGCCTAAACACTGAAGCTTTCTTT,-,TRBJ1-1,TRBV21-1,-
CASRLGQGSSYEQYF,TGTGCCAGCAGGCTAGGACAGGGAAGCTCCTACGAGCAGTACTTC,-,TRBJ2-7,TRBV27,TRBD1
CASSQGRGLQQFF,TGTGCCAGCAGCCAGGGACGGGGACTTCAGCAGTTCTTC,-,TRBJ2-1,TRBV11-2,-